Listed below are T cell receptor beta chains from one sample, sequenced in a study of T cell clonotyping in hematopoietic cell transplantation. Using immunoSEQ multiplex PCR, the repertoire was profiled, and TCRdb retains in-frame clones only, with some absent. Here the sample spans fewer than 70,000 clones, just under 95% being singletons. Input material: peripheral blood mononuclear cells. Source of these receptors: a man between 50 and 59 years old in good health. Some clones in this sample may be carry-over from other donors' samples. CDR3s include the opening cysteine and the closing phenylalanine or tryptophan. D genes are given only for firm matches. Size tells how often a clone was seen (once, few, many) or the class of an expanded clone, and some rows leave it out.

D,size,V,J,DNA,CDR3
TRBD2,NA,TRBV29-1,TRBJ2-7,TGCAGCGCAGGGACTAGCGGGGGTTACGAGCAGTACTTC,CSAGTSGGYEQYF
TRBD2,once,TRBV19,TRBJ2-7,TGTGCCAGTAGTACCGACGGTGCGGGAGGCTACGAGCAGTACTTC,CASSTDGAGGYEQYF
NA,NA,TRBV2,TRBJ1-5,TGTGCCAGCAGTGATGGCAGGGGAACGTGGGCGCCCCAGCATTTT,CASSDGRGTWAPQHF
NA,NA,TRBV28,TRBJ1-5,TGTGCCAGCAGCTTACTCCTACAGGTAGTTCAGCAGCCCCAGCATTTT,CASSLLLQVVQQPQHF
NA,NA,TRBV27,TRBJ1-6,TGTGCCAGCAGTTTGGTCTTTAATTCACCCCTCCACTTT,CASSLVFNSPLHF
NA,NA,TRBV27,TRBJ2-2,TGTGCCAGCACCAACAGCGGCGGGGAGCTGTTTTTT,CASTNSGGELFF
NA,NA,TRBV28,TRBJ1-1,TGTGCCAGCAGTTCCTGGGATGGGGGGACTGAAGCTTTCTTT,CASSSWDGGTEAFF
NA,NA,TRBV13,TRBJ1-5,TGTGCCAGCAGCTTTGGATCCTCCATCCCCCAGCCCCAGCATTTT,CASSFGSSIPQPQHF
TRBD1,NA,TRBV7-2,TRBJ2-3,TGTGCCAGCAGAATGGGCCTGGGACAGGGGAGCACAGATACGCAGTATTTT,CASRMGLGQGSTDTQYF
TRBD1,NA,TRBV28,TRBJ1-2,TGTGCCAGCAGTCCCGGACAGGGTGAAAATGGCTACACCTTC,CASSPGQGENGYTF
TRBD1,NA,TRBV25-1,TRBJ2-7,TGTGCCAGCACTTCGAACAGGGGGACGGACGAGCAGTACTTC,CASTSNRGTDEQYF
NA,NA,TRBV13,TRBJ2-7,TGTGCCAGCAGCTACCGGGACCAGACCTACGAGCAGTACTTC,CASSYRDQTYEQYF
NA,NA,TRBV7-9,TRBJ1-1,TGTGCCAGCAGCTCCAGTATGCGCACTGAAGCTTTCTTT,CASSSSMRTEAFF
TRBD1,NA,TRBV6-1,TRBJ1-6,TGTGCCAGTCGGGGGACAGGGGGTTCACCCCTCCACTTT,CASRGTGGSPLHF
TRBD1,NA,TRBV11-2,TRBJ2-7,TGTGCCAGCAGCCCGGACAGGGGGCAGAGGGAGCAGTACTTC,CASSPDRGQREQYF
TRBD2,NA,TRBV30,TRBJ2-5,TGTGCCTGGAACGGGCGGGAGGGCTATGAGACCCAGTACTTC,CAWNGREGYETQYF
TRBD1,NA,TRBV28,TRBJ1-2,TGTGCCAGCACCCCGGGACAGAGCTCTTCTTTTTCCTATGGCTACACCTTC,CASTPGQSSSFSYGYTF
TRBD1,NA,TRBV11-2,TRBJ2-2,TGTGCCAGCAGCTTAGTGGCCGGGACAGACACCGGGGAGCTGTTTTTT,CASSLVAGTDTGELFF
NA,NA,TRBV6-5,TRBJ1-4,TGTGCCAGCAGTTACACCCCAGAGGCAACTAATGAAAAACTGTTTTTT,CASSYTPEATNEKLFF
TRBD2,NA,TRBV5-1,TRBJ2-2,TGCGCCAGCAGCTATTGGACTAGCGCGAACACCGGGGAGCTGTTTTTT,CASSYWTSANTGELFF
NA,NA,TRBV5-1,TRBJ1-1,TGCGCCAGCATGGGCAACACTGAAGCTTTCTTT,CASMGNTEAFF
NA,NA,TRBV6-5,TRBJ2-7,TGTGCCAGCAGTTACGGACCACCCCCTCTTGCCGAGCAGTACTTC,CASSYGPPPLAEQYF
NA,NA,TRBV4-3,TRBJ2-1,TGCGCCAGCAGCCAAGGATCCCACCCAAAGCAGTTCTTC,CASSQGSHPKQFF
NA,once,TRBV14,TRBJ2-5,TGTGCCAGCAGCCAAGGGGTCCCTAGATCACAAGAGACCCAGTACTTC,CASSQGVPRSQETQYF
NA,NA,TRBV28,TRBJ1-1,TGTGCCAGCAGCCCGAACAGGGAGGCTGAAGCTTTCTTT,CASSPNREAEAFF
NA,NA,TRBV7-9,TRBJ1-4,TGTGCCAGCAGCTTAATTGGCCGAGGGCTGTTTTTT,CASSLIGRGLFF
NA,NA,TRBV6-1,TRBJ1-5,TGTGCCAGCAGTGCAGTCCAGGGTGGAGGTGGGTATCAGCCCCAGCATTTT,CASSAVQGGGGYQPQHF
TRBD1,NA,TRBV29-1,TRBJ2-1,TGCAGCGTTGACTTGGGGGACAGGGTAAGCAATGAGCAGTTCTTC,CSVDLGDRVSNEQFF
NA,NA,TRBV9,TRBJ1-1,TGTGCCAGCAGCGTATGGAGCCAGGACACTGAAGCTTTCTTT,CASSVWSQDTEAFF
NA,NA,TRBV5-6,TRBJ1-2,TGTGCCAGCAGCACTGACAGTCCTGGCTACACCTTC,CASSTDSPGYTF
NA,NA,TRBV28,TRBJ1-1,TGTGCCAGCAGCGCACCCCCTAATACTGAAGCTTTCTTT,CASSAPPNTEAFF
NA,NA,TRBV29-1,TRBJ2-1,TGCAGCGTTGCAACCCAGGGAGTTGAGCAGTTCTTC,CSVATQGVEQFF
TRBD2,NA,TRBV5-1,TRBJ2-1,TGCGCCAGCAGCTGGAGTAGCGGGAGCGGTGAGCAGTTCTTC,CASSWSSGSGEQFF
NA,NA,TRBV9,TRBJ2-3,TGTGCCAGCAGCGTATTCTCCACAGATACGCAGTATTTT,CASSVFSTDTQYF
NA,NA,TRBV27,TRBJ2-7,TGTGCCAGCAGCCTTGGTGCGGATGAGACCTACGAGCAGTACTTC,CASSLGADETYEQYF
NA,NA,TRBV7-2,TRBJ2-5,TGTGCCAGCAGCCCGCCACGGCAGGGGGGTCGAGAGACCCAGTACTTC,CASSPPRQGGRETQYF